Included here is one T cell receptor beta chain sequence, with context. This sample stems from a study of blood T cell repertoires in COVID-19. Some clones are missing from TCRdb's copy, which holds only in-frame ones; the method was immunoSEQ multiplex PCR. The sample shows approximately 300,000 clones, 86% of them seen only once. Between the trimmed V and J ends, which lost 0 bases and 7 bases, there was a span of 12 bases. Germline V CDR1 and CDR2: KGHSH, LQKENI. The CDR3 extends over 15 amino acids. The sample taken for sequencing was peripheral blood. The TCR sequence derives from a woman in her fifties or sixties with acute or convalescent COVID-19. This rearrangement joins TRBV18 to TRBJ1-4; possible D gene TRBD1, 6 bases. In DNA form, the CDR3 reads TGTGCCAGCTCACCACCGGGCAGGGGAAGTGAAAAACTGTTTTTT. Residues: CASSPPGRGSEKLFF.